The 17 T cell receptor beta chains presented below share a single source sample, sequenced in a study of blood T cell repertoires in COVID-19. Sequencing used immunoSEQ multiplex PCR; TCRdb keeps in-frame clones, though not all of them. The sample has under 250,000 clones, roughly 82% seen once. The sample taken for sequencing was peripheral blood. Receptors were obtained from a woman in her seventies with acute or convalescent COVID-19.

The chain employs TRBV5-4 and TRBJ1-2, with 12 bases matching TRBD1. V gave up 9 bases and J gave up 8 bases; unmatched junction bases: 11. Germline V CDR1 and CDR2: SGHNT, YYREEE (reference sequence). The CDR3 has 14 residues. CDR3 DNA sequence: TGTGCCATCCTGGAGGGACAGGGGGCGCAGGGCTACACCTTC. As protein: CAILEGQGAQGYTF.

The J gene is TRBJ1-4, the V gene TRBV20-1; D is ambiguous. Per germline, CDR1 DFQATT and CDR2 SNEGSKA (reference sequence). The CDR3 covers 11 residues. CDR3 DNA sequence: TGCCATACCAAGGAGAATGAAAAACTGTTTTTT. It codes for CHTKENEKLFF.

This clone was picked up many times. This chain joins TRBV6-1 and TRBJ1-2, with D unclear. The germline CDR1 and CDR2 sequences are MNHNS and SASEGT. V lost 2 bases to trimming and J lost 8 bases, with 12 bases between them. The CDR3 sequence is 13 residues long. As DNA, the CDR3 is TGTGCCAGCAGTGAATGGGCAGACGGCGGCTACACCTTC. Protein: CASSEWADGGYTF.

This rearrangement joins TRBV6-5 to TRBJ1-1; 10 positions agree with TRBD1. Germline V lookup: CDR1 MNHEY, CDR2 SVGAGI. Trimming removed 6 bases from V and 4 bases from J; junction bases left unmatched: 5. CDR3 length: 14 amino acids. The CDR3 bases are TGTGCCAGCAGATCCGGACAGGGGGGCACTGAAGCTTTCTTT. Its translation: CASRSGQGGTEAFF.

The chain carries TRBV7-9 and TRBJ2-3; weak D call: TRBD2 (6 bases). The V end was cut by 2 bases, the J end by 6 bases, with 12 bases between. Germline assignment: CDR1 SEHNR and CDR2 FQNEAQ (reference sequence). The CDR3 is 14 residues long. The CDR3 reads CASSLLSRGDTQYF. CDR3 bases: TGTGCCAGCAGCTTATTGTCACGGGGGGATACGCAGTATTTT.

This chain links TRBV4-1 with TRBJ1-1, with TRBD1 matching over 9 bases. The V segment lost 4 bases and the J segment 4 bases; nucleotides outside the gene matches: 7. This CDR3 comprises 15 residues. Germline lookup yields CDR1 MGHRA and CDR2 YSYEKL. The CDR3 sequence is CASSPQYRGLTEAFF. The CDR3 nucleotides read TGCGCCAGCAGCCCGCAGTACAGGGGGCTCACTGAAGCTTTCTTT.

This chain uses TRBV5-1 with TRBJ1-4; TRBD1 aligns across 12 bases. The CDR3 loop spans 15 amino acids. Trimming at V came to 2 bases and at J to 8 bases, leaving 4 bases not matched to a gene. Looked up from germline, CDR1 is SGHRS and CDR2 is YFSETQ. In DNA, the CDR3 is TGCGCCAGCAGCTTCATGGGACAGGGGGCGGAAAAACTGTTTTTT. Translated: CASSFMGQGAEKLFF. Combining the CDR3 with reference TRBV5-1 and TRBJ1-4 gives the whole variable domain KAGVTQTPRYLIKTRGQQVTLSCSPISGHRSVSWYQQTPGQGLQFLFEYFSETQRNKGNFPGRFSGRQFSNSRSEMNVSTLELGDSALYLCASSFMGQGAEKLFFGSGTQLSVL.

V usage is TRBV9 and J usage is TRBJ2-1; 9 nucleotides agree with TRBD2. The germline gives CDR1 SGDLS, CDR2 YYNGEE. The CDR3 length is 14 residues. V trimming: 0 bases; J trimming: 10 bases; junction bases outside the gene matches: 5. The CDR3 bases are TGTGCCAGCAGCGTAGAAGCGGGGGGAAGGGAGCAGTTCTTC. Protein product: CASSVEAGGREQFF.

The genes are TRBV19 and TRBJ2-2; D is ambiguous. This CDR3 has 13 residues. V lost 5 bases to trimming and J lost 8 bases, with 12 bases between them. Germline CDR1 is LNHDA and CDR2 is SQIVND (reference sequence). DNA for the CDR3: TGTGCCAGTAGTTTGCCCCCCCGGGGGGAGCTGTTTTTT. It encodes CASSLPPRGELFF.

In nucleotides, the CDR3 is TGTGCCAGTAGTTTTCTCAATCAGCCCCAGCATTTT. It is translated as CASSFLNQPQHF. V is TRBV19 and J is TRBJ1-5, with D hard to call. Germline V gives CDR1 LNHDA, CDR2 SQIVND (reference sequence). V was clipped by 5 bases and J by 3 bases, with 5 bases between them. CDR3 length: 12 amino acids.

This clone was seen once. The chain carries TRBV24-1 and TRBJ2-3, with 7 bases lining up with TRBD2. The V gene's germline CDR1 is KGHDR and CDR2 SFDVKD. There are 16 residues in the CDR3. V gave up 7 bases and J gave up 4 bases; unmatched junction bases: 13. CDR3 sequence reads: CATSRGLQKIADTQYF. CDR3 DNA sequence: TGTGCCACCAGCCGGGGACTACAAAAAATCGCAGATACGCAGTATTTT.

This chain connects TRBV5-1 to TRBJ2-2, with D maybe TRBD1 (5 bases). The CDR3 runs to 15 residues. CDR1 and CDR2 (germline): SGHRS, YFSETQ. Trimming shortened V by 4 bases and J by 5 bases, and 15 bases separated the two germline ends. The CDR3 DNA reads TGCGCCAGCAGCCTCAAAGCTCAGGGAACCGGGGAGCTGTTTTTT. Protein sequence: CASSLKAQGTGELFF.

The CDR3 DNA sequence: TGCGCCAGCAGCTCCCGGACAGACACTGAAGCTTTCTTT. Encoded protein: CASSSRTDTEAFF. The rearrangement joins TRBV5-1 to TRBJ1-1; weak D call: TRBD1 (6 bases). The CDR3 extends over 13 amino acids. Germline CDR1 SGHRS, CDR2 YFSETQ. V dropped 3 bases and J dropped 3 bases, with 9 bases sitting between them. Using reference TRBV5-1 and TRBJ1-1 for the parts outside the CDR3, the full variable domain is KAGVTQTPRYLIKTRGQQVTLSCSPISGHRSVSWYQQTPGQGLQFLFEYFSETQRNKGNFPGRFSGRQFSNSRSEMNVSTLELGDSALYLCASSSRTDTEAFFGQGTRLTVV.

This clone was counted a single time. The chain uses TRBV25-1 and TRBJ2-7; TRBD1 aligns across 7 bases. Per germline, CDR1 MGHDK and CDR2 SYGVNS. J lost 5 bases, V lost 11 bases, and 6 bases had no gene match. CDR3 length equals 11 residues. CDR3 sequence reads: CASTGAHEQYF. As DNA, the CDR3 is TGTGCCTCTACAGGGGCCCACGAGCAGTACTTC.

The gene calls are TRBV7-2 and TRBJ1-1, with 8 bases identical to TRBD1. The CDR3 totals 17 residues. V lost 1 base and J lost 0; bases outside the gene matches: 7. Germline CDR1 is SGHTA and CDR2 is FQGNSA. CDR3 residues: CASSLEFRTGLNTEAFF. The CDR3 nucleotides are TGTGCCAGCAGCTTAGAATTTAGGACAGGGCTGAACACTGAAGCTTTCTTT.

The gene calls are TRBV30 and TRBJ2-3; a weak D match, TRBD2 (7 bases). Trimming stripped 0 bases from V and 2 bases from J, with 21 bases between. The germline V gene has CDR1 GTSNPN and CDR2 SVGIG (reference sequence). This CDR3 comprises 18 residues. In DNA, the CDR3 is TGTGCCTGGAGTGTACACTGGAGTGGGGGGGACAACACAGATACGCAGTATTTT. Protein product: CAWSVHWSGGDNTDTQYF.

This chain uses TRBV19 with TRBJ1-1; TRBD1 might be the D (5 bases). Germline CDR1 and CDR2: LNHDA and SQIVND (reference sequence). The CDR3 loop spans 14 amino acids. V was trimmed by 5 bases and J by 4 bases, leaving 14 bases between them. Here the CDR3 reads CASSHQGVGTEAFF. Here the CDR3 DNA reads TGTGCCAGTAGTCACCAAGGGGTAGGCACTGAAGCTTTCTTT.